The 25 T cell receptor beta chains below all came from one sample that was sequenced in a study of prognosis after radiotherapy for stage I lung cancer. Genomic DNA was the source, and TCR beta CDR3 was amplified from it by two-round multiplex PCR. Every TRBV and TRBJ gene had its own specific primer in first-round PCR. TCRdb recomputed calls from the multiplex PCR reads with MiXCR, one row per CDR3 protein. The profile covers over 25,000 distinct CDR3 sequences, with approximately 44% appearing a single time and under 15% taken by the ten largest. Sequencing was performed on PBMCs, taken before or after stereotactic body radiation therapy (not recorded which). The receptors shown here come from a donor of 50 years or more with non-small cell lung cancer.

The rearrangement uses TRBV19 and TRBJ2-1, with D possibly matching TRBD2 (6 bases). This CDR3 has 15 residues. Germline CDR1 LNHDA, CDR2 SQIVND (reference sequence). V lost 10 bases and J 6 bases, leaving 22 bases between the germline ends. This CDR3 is CANNSGSSGVNEQFF. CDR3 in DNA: TGTGCCAATAATAGCGGTTCGAGCGGAGTCAATGAGCAGTTCTTC.

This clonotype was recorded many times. In DNA, the CDR3 is TGTGCCAGCAGTTGGGGGGGCGATTATGGCTACACCTTC. Translating it yields CASSWGGDYGYTF. The rearrangement joins TRBV28 to TRBJ1-2; the D gene is possibly TRBD1 (6 bases). Trimming left V 4 bases short and J 5 bases short, with 11 bases between. CDR1 is MDHEN, CDR2 SYDVKM, per germline. The CDR3 is 13 amino acids.

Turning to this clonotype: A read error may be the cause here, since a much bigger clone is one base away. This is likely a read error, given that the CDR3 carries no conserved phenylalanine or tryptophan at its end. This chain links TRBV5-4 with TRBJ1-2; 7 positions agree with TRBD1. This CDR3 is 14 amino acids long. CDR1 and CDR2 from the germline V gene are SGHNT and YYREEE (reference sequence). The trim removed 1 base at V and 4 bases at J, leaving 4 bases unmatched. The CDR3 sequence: CASSLRGGAYGYTS. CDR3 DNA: TGTGCCAGCAGCTTGAGAGGGGGCGCCTATGGCTACACCTCC.

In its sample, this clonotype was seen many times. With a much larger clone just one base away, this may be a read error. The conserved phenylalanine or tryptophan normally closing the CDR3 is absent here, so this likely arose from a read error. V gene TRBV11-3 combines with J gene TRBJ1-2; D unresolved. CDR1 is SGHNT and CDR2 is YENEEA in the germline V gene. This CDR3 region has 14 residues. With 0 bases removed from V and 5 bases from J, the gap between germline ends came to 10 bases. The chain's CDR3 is CASSLDSGTYGYTL. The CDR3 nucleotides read TGTGCCAGCAGCTTAGACAGCGGAACTTATGGCTACACCCTC.

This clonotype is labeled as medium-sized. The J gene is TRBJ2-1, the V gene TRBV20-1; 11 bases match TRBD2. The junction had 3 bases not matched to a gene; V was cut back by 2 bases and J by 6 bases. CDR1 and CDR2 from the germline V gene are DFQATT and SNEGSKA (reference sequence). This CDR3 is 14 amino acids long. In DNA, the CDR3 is TGCAGTGCTAGATCAGGGACTAGCGGCAATGAGCAGTTCTTC. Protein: CSARSGTSGNEQFF.

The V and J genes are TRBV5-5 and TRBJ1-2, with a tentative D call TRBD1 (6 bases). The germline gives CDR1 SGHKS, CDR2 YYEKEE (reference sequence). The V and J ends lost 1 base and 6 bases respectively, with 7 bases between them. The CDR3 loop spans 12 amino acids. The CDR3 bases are TGTGCCAGCAGCTTGAACAGGGATGGCTACACCTTC. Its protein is CASSLNRDGYTF.

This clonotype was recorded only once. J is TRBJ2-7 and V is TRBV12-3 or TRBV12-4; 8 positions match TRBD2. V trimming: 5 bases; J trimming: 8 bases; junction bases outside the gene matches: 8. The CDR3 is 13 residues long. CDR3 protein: CASSRGLVLKQYF. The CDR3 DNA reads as TGTGCCAGCAGTCGGGGACTAGTTCTAAAGCAGTACTTC.

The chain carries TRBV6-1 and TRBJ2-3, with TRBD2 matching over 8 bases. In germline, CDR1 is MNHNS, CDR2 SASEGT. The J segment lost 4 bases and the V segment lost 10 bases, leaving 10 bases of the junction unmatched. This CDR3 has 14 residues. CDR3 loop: CANLLAVGADTQYF. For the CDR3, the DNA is TGTGCCAACCTACTAGCGGTGGGTGCAGATACGCAGTATTTT.

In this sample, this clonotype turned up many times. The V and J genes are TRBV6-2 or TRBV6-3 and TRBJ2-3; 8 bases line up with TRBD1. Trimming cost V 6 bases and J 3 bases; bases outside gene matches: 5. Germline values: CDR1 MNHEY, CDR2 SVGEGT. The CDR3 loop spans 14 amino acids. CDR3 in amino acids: CASRKDRGTDTQYF. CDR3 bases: TGTGCCAGCAGAAAAGACAGGGGTACAGATACGCAGTATTTT.

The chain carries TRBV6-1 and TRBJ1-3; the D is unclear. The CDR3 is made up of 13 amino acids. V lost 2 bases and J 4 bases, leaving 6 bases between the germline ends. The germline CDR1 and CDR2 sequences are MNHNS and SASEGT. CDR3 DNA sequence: TGTGCCAGCAGTGAATTCGACGGAAACACCATATATTTT. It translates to CASSEFDGNTIYF.

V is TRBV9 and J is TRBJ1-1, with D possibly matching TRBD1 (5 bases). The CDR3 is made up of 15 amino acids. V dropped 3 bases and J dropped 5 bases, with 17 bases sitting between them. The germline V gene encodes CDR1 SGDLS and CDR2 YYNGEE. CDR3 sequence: CASSAHQGRKTEAFF. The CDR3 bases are TGTGCCAGCAGCGCCCACCAGGGTAGGAAAACTGAAGCTTTCTTT.

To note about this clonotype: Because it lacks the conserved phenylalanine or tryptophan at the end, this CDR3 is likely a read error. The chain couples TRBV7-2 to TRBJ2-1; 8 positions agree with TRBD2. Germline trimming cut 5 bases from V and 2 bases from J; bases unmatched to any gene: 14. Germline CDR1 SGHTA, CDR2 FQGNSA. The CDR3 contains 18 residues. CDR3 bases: TGTGCCAGCAGCCCCGGACTAGCAGGAGGGATACCCTACAATGAGCAGTTCTTG. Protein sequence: CASSPGLAGGIPYNEQFL.

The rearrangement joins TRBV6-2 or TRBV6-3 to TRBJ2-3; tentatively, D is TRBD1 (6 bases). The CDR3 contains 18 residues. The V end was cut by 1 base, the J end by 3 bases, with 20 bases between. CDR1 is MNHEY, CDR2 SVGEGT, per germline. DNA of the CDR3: TGTGCCAGCAGTTACTTGTCTCTACTGGGACATGGAACAGATACGCAGTATTTT. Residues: CASSYLSLLGHGTDTQYF.

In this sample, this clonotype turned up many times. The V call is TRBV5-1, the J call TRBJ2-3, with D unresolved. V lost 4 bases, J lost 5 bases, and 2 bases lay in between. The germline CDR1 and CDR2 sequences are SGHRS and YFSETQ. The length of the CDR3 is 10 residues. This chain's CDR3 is CASSGDTQYF. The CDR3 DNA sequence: TGCGCCAGCAGCGGAGATACGCAGTATTTT.

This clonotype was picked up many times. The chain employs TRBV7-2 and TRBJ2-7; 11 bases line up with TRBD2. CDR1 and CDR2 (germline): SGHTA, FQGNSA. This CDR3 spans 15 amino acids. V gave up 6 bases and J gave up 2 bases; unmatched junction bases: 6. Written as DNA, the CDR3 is TGTGCCAGCAGTTTGACTAGCGGGAAAGCCTACGAGCAGTACTTC. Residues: CASSLTSGKAYEQYF.

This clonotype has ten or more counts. The CDR3 sequence is CASSVVAQSPLHF. DNA for the CDR3: TGTGCCAGCAGCGTAGTAGCTCAGTCACCCCTCCACTTT. V is TRBV9 and J is TRBJ1-6; D gene uncertain. CDR1 SGDLS and CDR2 YYNGEE come from the germline V gene. V lost 0 bases to trimming and J lost 10 bases, with 8 bases between them. The CDR3 is made up of 13 amino acids.

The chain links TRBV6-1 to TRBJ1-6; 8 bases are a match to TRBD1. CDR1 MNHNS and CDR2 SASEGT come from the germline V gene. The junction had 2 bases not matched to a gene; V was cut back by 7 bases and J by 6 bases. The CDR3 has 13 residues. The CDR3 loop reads CASNDRGNSPLHF. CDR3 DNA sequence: TGTGCCAGCAACGACAGGGGTAATTCACCCCTCCACTTT.

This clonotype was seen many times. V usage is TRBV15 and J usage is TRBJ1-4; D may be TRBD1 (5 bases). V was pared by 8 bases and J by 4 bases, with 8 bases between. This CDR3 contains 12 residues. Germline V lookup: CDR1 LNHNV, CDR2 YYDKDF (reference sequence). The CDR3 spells CATGTYNEKLFF. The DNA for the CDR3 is TGTGCCACCGGGACCTATAATGAAAAACTGTTTTTT.

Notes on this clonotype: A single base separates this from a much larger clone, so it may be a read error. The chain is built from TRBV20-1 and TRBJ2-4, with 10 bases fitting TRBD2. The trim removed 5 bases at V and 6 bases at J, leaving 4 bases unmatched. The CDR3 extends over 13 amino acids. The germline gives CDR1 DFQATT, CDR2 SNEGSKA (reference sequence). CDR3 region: CSAPSSGGNIQYF. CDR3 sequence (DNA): TGCAGTGCTCCGTCTAGCGGGGGAAACATTCAGTACTTC.

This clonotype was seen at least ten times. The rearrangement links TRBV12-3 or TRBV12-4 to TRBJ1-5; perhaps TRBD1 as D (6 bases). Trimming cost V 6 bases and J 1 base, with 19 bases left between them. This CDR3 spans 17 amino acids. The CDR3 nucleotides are TGTGCCAGCAGCCAAGGGGGGGCCATTTTAAGCAATCAGCCCCAGCATTTT. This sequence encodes CASSQGGAILSNQPQHF.

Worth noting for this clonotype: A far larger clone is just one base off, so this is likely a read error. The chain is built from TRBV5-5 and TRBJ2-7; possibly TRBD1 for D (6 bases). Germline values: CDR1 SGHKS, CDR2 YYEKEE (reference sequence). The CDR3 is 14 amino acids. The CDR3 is CARSFQPGAYEQYF. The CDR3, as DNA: TGTGCCAGAAGCTTCCAGCCAGGGGCCTACGAGCAGTACTTC.

The CDR3 spells CASSLDRGGGRYF. For the CDR3, the DNA is TGTGCCAGCAGCTTAGATAGGGGGGGCGGTCGGTACTTC. V and J are TRBV7-9 and TRBJ2-7, with a weak D call TRBD2 (7 bases). V lost 1 base and J lost 12, with 16 bases in between. The CDR3 spans 13 residues. Germline V gives CDR1 SEHNR, CDR2 FQNEAQ (reference sequence).

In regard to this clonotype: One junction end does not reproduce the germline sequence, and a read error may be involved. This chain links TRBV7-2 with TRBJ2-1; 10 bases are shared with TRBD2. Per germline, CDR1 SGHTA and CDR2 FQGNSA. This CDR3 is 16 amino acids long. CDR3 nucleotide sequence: TGTTCCAGCAGGCACTACTCTAGCGGGAGACACAATGAGCAGTTCTTC. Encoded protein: CSSRHYSSGRHNEQFF. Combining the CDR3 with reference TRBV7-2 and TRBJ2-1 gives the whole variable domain GAGVSQSPSNKVTEKGKDVELRCDPISGHTALYWYRQSLGQGLEFLIYFQGNSAPDKSGLPSDRFSAERTGGSVSTLTIQRTQQEDSAVYLCSSRHYSSGRHNEQFFGPGTRLTVL.

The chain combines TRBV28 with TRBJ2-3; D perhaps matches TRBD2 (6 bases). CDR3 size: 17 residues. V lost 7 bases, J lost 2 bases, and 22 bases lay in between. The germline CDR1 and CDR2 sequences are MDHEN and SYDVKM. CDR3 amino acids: CASITTPSAGITDTQYF. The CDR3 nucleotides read TGTGCCAGCATCACAACTCCCTCTGCGGGGATCACAGATACGCAGTATTTT.

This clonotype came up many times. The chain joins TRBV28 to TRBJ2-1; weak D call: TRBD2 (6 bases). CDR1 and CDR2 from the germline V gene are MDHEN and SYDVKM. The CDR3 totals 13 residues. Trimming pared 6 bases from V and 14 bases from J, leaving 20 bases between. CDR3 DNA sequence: TGTGCCAGCAGCAAAGAGGGGTGGGGGGAAGAGTTCTTC. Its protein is CASSKEGWGEEFF.